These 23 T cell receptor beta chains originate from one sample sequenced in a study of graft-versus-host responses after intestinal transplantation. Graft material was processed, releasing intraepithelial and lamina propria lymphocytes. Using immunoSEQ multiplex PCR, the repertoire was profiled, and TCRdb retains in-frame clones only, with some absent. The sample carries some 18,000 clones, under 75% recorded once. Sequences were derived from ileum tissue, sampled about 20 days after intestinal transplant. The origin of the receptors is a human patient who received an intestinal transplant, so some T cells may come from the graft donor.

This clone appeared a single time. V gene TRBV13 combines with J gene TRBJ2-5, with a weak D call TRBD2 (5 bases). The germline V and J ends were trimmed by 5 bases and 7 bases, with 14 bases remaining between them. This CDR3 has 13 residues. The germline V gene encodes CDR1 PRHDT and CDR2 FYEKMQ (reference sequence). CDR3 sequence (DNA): TGTGCCAGCAGCCTCGGACTCGGAGGGACCCAGTACTTC. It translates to CASSLGLGGTQYF.

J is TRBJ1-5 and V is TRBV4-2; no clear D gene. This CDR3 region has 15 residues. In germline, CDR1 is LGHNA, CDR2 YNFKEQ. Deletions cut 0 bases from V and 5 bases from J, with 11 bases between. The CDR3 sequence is CASSQDRGIDQPQHF. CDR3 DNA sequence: TGTGCCAGCAGCCAAGATCGAGGAATTGATCAGCCCCAGCATTTT.

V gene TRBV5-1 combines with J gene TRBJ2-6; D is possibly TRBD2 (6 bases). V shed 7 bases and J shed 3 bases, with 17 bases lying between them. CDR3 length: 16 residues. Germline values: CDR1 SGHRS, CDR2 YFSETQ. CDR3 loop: CASRLPGGSGANVLTF. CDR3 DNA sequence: TGCGCCAGCCGACTACCCGGGGGTAGTGGGGCCAACGTCCTGACTTTC.

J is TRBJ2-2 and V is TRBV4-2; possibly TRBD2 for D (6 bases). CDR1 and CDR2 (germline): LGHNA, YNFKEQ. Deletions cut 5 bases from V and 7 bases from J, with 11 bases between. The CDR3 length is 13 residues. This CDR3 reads CASSDPGDGELFF. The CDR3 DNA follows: TGTGCCAGCAGCGATCCGGGAGACGGGGAGCTGTTTTTT.

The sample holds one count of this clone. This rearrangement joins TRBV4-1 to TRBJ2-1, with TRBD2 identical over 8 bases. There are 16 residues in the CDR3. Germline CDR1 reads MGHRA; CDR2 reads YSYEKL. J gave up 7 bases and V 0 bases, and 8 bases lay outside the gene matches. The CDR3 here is CASSQDGPSGPNEQFF. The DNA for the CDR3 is TGCGCCAGCAGCCAAGATGGTCCTAGCGGGCCAAATGAGCAGTTCTTC.

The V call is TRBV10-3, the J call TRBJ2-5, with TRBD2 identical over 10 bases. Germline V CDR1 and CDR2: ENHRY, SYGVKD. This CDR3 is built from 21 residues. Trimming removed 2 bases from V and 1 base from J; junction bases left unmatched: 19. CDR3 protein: CAISERGPRSSGRHLQETQYF. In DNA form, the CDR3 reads TGTGCCATCAGTGAGAGGGGTCCGAGGAGTAGCGGGAGGCATCTCCAAGAGACCCAGTACTTC.

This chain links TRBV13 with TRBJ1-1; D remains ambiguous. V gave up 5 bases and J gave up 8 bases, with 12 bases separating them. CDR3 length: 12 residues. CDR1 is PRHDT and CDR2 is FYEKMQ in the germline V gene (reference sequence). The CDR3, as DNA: TGTGCCAGCAGCACACAAGACGGGGAAGCTTTCTTT. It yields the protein CASSTQDGEAFF.

The chain's CDR3 is CASSPRVPPYEQYF. The CDR3 DNA follows: TGTGCCAGCAGCCCCAGGGTACCCCCCTACGAGCAGTACTTC. This chain connects TRBV7-9 to TRBJ2-7; D is perhaps TRBD1 (5 bases). The CDR3 contains 14 residues. The V end lost 5 bases, the J end lost 2 bases, and 13 bases lay between the germline ends. Per the germline V gene, CDR1 is SEHNR and CDR2 is FQNEAQ (reference sequence).

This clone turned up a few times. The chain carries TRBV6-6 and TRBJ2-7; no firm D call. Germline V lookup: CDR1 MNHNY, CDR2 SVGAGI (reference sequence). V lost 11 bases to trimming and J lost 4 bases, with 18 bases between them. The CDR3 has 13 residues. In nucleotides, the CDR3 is TGTGCCGCCCGACGATCACGAGGTTACGAGCAGTACTTC. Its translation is CAARRSRGYEQYF.

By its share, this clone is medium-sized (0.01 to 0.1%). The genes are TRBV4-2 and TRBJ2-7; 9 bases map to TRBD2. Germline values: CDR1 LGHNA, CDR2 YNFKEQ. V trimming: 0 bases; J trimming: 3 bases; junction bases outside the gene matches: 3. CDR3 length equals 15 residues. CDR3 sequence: CASSQEAGGFYEQYF. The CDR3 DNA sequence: TGTGCCAGCAGCCAAGAAGCGGGGGGTTTCTACGAGCAGTACTTC.

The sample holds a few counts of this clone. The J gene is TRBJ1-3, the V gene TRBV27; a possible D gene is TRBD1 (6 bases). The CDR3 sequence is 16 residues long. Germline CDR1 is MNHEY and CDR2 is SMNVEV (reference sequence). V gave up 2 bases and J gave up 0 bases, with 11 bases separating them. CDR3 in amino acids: CASSLQGPYSGNTIYF. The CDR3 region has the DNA TGTGCCAGCAGTTTACAGGGGCCCTACTCTGGAAACACCATATATTTT.

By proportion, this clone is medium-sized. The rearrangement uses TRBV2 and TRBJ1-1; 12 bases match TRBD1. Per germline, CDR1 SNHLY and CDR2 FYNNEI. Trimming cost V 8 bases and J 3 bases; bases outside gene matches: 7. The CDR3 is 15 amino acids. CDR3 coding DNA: TGTGCCAGCCGGGGACAGGGGGCGCGGGACACTGAAGCTTTCTTT. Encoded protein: CASRGQGARDTEAFF. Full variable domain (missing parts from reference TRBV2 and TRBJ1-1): EPEVTQTPSHQVTQMGQEVILRCVPISNHLYFYWYRQILGQKVEFLVSFYNNEISEKSEIFDDQFSVERPDGSNFTLKIRSTKLEDSAMYFCASRGQGARDTEAFFGQGTRLTVV.

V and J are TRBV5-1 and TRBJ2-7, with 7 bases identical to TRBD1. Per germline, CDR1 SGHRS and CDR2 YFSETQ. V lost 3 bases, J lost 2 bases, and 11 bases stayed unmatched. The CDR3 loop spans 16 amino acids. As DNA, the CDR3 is TGCGCCAGCAGCTGGTCTTATACGGGACAGCCCTACGAGCAGTACTTC. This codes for CASSWSYTGQPYEQYF.

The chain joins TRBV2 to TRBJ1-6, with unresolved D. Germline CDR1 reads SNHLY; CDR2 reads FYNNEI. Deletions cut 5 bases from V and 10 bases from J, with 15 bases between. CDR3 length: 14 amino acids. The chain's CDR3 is CASSQVRARSPLHF. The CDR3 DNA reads TGTGCCAGCAGTCAGGTTAGAGCCCGCTCACCCCTCCACTTT.

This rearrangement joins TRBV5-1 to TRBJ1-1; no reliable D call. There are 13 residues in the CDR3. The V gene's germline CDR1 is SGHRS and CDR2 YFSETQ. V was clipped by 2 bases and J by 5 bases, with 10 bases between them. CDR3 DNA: TGCGCCAGCAGCTTTGTTCCCAGAACTGAAGCTTTCTTT. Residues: CASSFVPRTEAFF.

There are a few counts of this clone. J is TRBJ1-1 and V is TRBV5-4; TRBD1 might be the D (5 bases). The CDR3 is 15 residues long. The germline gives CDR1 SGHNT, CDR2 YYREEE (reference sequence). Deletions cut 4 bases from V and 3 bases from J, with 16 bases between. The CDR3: CASSQSGGGYTEAFF. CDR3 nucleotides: TGTGCCAGCAGCCAAAGCGGGGGAGGATACACTGAAGCTTTCTTT.

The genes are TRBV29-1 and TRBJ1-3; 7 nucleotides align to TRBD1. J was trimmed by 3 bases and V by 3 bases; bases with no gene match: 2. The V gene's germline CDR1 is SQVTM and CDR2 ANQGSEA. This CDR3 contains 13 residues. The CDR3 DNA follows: TGCAGCGTTGACAGGGGGGATGGAAACACCATATATTTT. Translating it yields CSVDRGDGNTIYF.

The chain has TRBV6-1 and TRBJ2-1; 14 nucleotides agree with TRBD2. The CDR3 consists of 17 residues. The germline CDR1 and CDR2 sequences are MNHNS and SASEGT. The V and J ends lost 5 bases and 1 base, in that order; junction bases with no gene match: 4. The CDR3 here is CASSKGTSGSSYNEQFF. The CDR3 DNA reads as TGTGCCAGCAGTAAAGGGACTAGCGGGAGTTCCTACAATGAGCAGTTCTTC.

The DNA of the CDR3 is TGCGCCAGCAGCTTTGGCCTAGCGGGGGGGAAATTCTCCTACAATGAGCAGTTCTTC. This encodes CASSFGLAGGKFSYNEQFF. The genes are TRBV5-1 and TRBJ2-1; TRBD2 aligns across 12 bases. Germline trimming cut 2 bases from V and 0 bases from J; bases unmatched to any gene: 9. The CDR3 loop spans 19 amino acids. Germline V CDR1 and CDR2: SGHRS, YFSETQ.

The CDR3 nucleotides are TGTGCCAGCAGTTACTCCGAACTAGCGGCAGCGGGGGAGCTGTTTTTT. It encodes CASSYSELAAAGELFF. The chain couples TRBV6-5 to TRBJ2-2; 8 bases fit TRBD2. Losses at the gene ends were 0 bases for V and 8 bases for J; bases not matched to a gene: 8. Looked up from germline, CDR1 is MNHEY and CDR2 is SVGAGI. The CDR3 totals 16 residues.

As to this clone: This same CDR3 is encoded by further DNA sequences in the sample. Here the CDR3 DNA reads TGTGCCAGCAGTTACCTACGGTACGAGCAGTACTTC. The encoded protein is CASSYLRYEQYF. The J gene is TRBJ2-7, the V gene TRBV6-6; D not resolved. V lost 2 bases and J 4 bases, leaving 6 bases between the germline ends. The CDR3 consists of 12 residues. The germline V gene encodes CDR1 MNHNY and CDR2 SVGAGI (reference sequence).

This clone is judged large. The CDR3 here is CASSVGTGSAYEQYF. CDR3 nucleotides: TGTGCCAGCAGCGTAGGAACAGGGAGTGCCTACGAGCAGTACTTC. This sequence joins TRBV9 and TRBJ2-7; D possibly corresponds to TRBD1 (6 bases). CDR3 size: 15 residues. The V end was cut by 0 bases, the J end by 2 bases, with 12 bases between. Germline V gives CDR1 SGDLS, CDR2 YYNGEE.

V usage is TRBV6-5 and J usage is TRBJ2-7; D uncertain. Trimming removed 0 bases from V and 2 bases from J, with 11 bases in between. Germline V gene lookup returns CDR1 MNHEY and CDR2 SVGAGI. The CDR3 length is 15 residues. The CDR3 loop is CASSYSTPTAYEQYF. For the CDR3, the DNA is TGTGCCAGCAGTTACTCTACTCCAACCGCCTACGAGCAGTACTTC.